One and the same sample provided the 8 T cell receptor beta chains below, sequenced in a study of cytomegalovirus exposure and HLA in healthy donors (dated by TCRdb to 2015 to 2018). The protocol used for the library was the immunoSEQ multiplex PCR assay. A mixture of 60 forward primers for TCR Vbeta segments and 13 reverse primers for TCR Jbeta segments was used in the multiplex PCR. TCRdb retrieved this table from immuneACCESS and kept in-frame rearrangements only. Not all clones are present; in checked studies, unresolved V genes account for under half, and no reason is known for the remainder. For this sample there are around 200,000 clones; over 70% appear just once. The ten largest clones represent less than 4% of the sample. The sequencing sample was made of PBMCs. All receptors come from a woman aged 25 to 39 in good health and CMV-seropositive.

The chain is built from TRBV29-1 and TRBJ2-7; TRBD1 might be the D (6 bases). CDR3 length: 14 amino acids. Germline V lookup: CDR1 SQVTM, CDR2 ANQGSEA. Trimming left V 6 bases short and J 1 base short, with 16 bases between. The CDR3 DNA reads TGCAGCGTGGCCGGACAGAAATCATCCTACGAGCAGTACTTC. Translating gives CSVAGQKSSYEQYF.

This clone was recorded once. The chain combines TRBV21-1 with TRBJ2-2; TRBD1 is the table's D call, not checked against the DNA. TRBV21-1 is a documented pseudogene. The CDR3 extends over 20 amino acids. CDR3 loop: CASSKDRGEGQGANTGELFF. The CDR3 DNA sequence: TGTGCCAGCAGCAAAGATAGGGGGGAAGGACAGGGGGCGAACACCGGGGAGCTGTTTTTT.

The chain joins TRBV7-8 to TRBJ2-3; D unclear. This CDR3 comprises 15 residues. The germline gives CDR1 SGHVS, CDR2 FQNEAQ. The germline V and J ends were trimmed by 6 bases and 0 bases, with 13 bases remaining between them. The chain's CDR3 is CASSLTATSTDTQYF. The CDR3 coding sequence is TGTGCCAGCAGTTTAACAGCTACTAGCACAGATACGCAGTATTTT.

The rearrangement joins TRBV27 to TRBJ1-2; D not certain. Germline CDR1 and CDR2: MNHEY and SMNVEV (reference sequence). The CDR3 length is 13 residues. The ends were cut back, 4 bases at V and 5 bases at J, with 11 bases in the middle. The CDR3 sequence: CASSYSRDYGYTF. CDR3 DNA: TGTGCCAGCAGTTATAGCAGAGATTATGGCTACACCTTC.

With respect to this clone: In this CDR3 the conserved last residue, phenylalanine or tryptophan, is missing, so a read error is likely. The rearrangement links TRBV27 to TRBJ1-2; 7 positions agree with TRBD1. V dropped 5 bases and J dropped 5; count of bases not matched to a gene: 5. The CDR3 spans 13 residues. Germline loops: CDR1 MNHEY, CDR2 SMNVEV (reference sequence). CDR3 DNA sequence: TGTGCCAGCAGTGACAGGGTTGATTATGGCTACACCGTC. This gives the protein CASSDRVDYGYTV.

CDR3 DNA: TGTGCCAGCAGACCCACAGCACTGAACACTGAAGCTTTCTTT. It codes for CASRPTALNTEAFF. The rearrangement links TRBV6-6 to TRBJ1-1; D gene uncertain. The CDR3 runs to 14 residues. Germline V lookup: CDR1 MNHNY, CDR2 SVGAGI (reference sequence). The V end was cut by 6 bases, the J end by 0 bases, with 11 bases between.

This chain connects TRBV5-5 to TRBJ2-2; no firm D call. Germline values: CDR1 SGHKS, CDR2 YYEKEE (reference sequence). The CDR3 extends over 15 amino acids. Trimming shortened V by 0 bases and J by 1 base, and 7 bases separated the two germline ends. CDR3 nucleotide sequence: TGTGCCAGCAGCTTGGGGCTCAGGAACACCGGGGAGCTGTTTTTT. It encodes CASSLGLRNTGELFF.

V usage is TRBV23-1 and J usage is TRBJ1-1; D is unresolved. TRBV23-1 is an ORF, with its function uncertain. The CDR3 length is 15 residues. V gave up 4 bases and J gave up 0 bases, with 12 bases separating them. The CDR3 protein is CASSLAAELNTEAFF. The CDR3 DNA reads TGCGCCAGCAGTCTAGCCGCGGAGCTGAACACTGAAGCTTTCTTT.